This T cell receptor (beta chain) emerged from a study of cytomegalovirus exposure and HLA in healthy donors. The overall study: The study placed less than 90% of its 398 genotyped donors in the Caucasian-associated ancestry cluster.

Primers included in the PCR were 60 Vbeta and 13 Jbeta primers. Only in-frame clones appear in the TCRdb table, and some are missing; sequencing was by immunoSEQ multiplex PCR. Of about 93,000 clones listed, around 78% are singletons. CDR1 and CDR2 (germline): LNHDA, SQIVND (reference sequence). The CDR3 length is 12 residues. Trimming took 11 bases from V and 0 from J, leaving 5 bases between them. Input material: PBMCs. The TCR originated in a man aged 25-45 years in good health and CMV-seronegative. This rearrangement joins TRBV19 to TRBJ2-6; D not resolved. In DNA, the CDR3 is TGTGCCTCAGACTCTGGGGCCAACGTCCTGACTTTC. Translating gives CASDSGANVLTF. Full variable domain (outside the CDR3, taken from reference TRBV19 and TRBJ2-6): DGGITQSPKYLFRKEGQNVTLSCEQNLNHDAMYWYRQDPGQGLRLIYYSQIVNDFQKGDIAEGYSVSREKKESFPLTVTSAQKNPTAFYLCASDSGANVLTFGAGSRLTVL.